A single sample is the source of the 18 T cell receptor beta chains below, sequenced in a study of CD8 T cells in Susac syndrome. RNA amounts of roughly 0.45 to 1 ug underwent reverse transcription with random hexamers. TCRdb called the immunoSEQ multiplex PCR reads again in MiXCR, with one record for every CDR3 protein. The table shows hundreds of thousands of distinct CDR3 sequences, with 85% to 95% occurring only once. Sequences were obtained from CD4+ T cells from PBMCs. The receptor set was obtained from a human donor with Susac syndrome.

This rearrangement joins TRBV19 to TRBJ2-5; perhaps TRBD2 as D (6 bases). Per germline, CDR1 LNHDA and CDR2 SQIVND (reference sequence). Trimming took off 0 bases at V and 3 bases at J, with 11 bases between the two ends. The CDR3 runs to 15 residues. This chain's CDR3 is CASSIDLGLEETQYF. The CDR3 nucleotides are TGTGCCAGTAGTATAGATCTGGGACTCGAAGAGACCCAGTACTTC.

The count of this clonotype is one. J is TRBJ2-2 and V is TRBV6-2 or TRBV6-3, with a tentative D call TRBD2 (6 bases). CDR3 length equals 14 residues. The V end lost 6 bases, the J end lost 2 bases, and 10 bases lay between the germline ends. Germline V CDR1 and CDR2: MNHEY, SVGEGT. The CDR3 DNA follows: TGTGCCAGCAGCTGGGACTTCAACACCGGGGAGCTGTTTTTT. It is translated as CASSWDFNTGELFF.

This clonotype occurred once. The DNA for the CDR3 is TGTGCCAGCACCAATGCAATTCCAGCCAGCGGGCCTTCTTACAATGAGCAGTTCTTC. It specifies CASTNAIPASGPSYNEQFF. V is TRBV7-9 and J is TRBJ2-1, with D possibly matching TRBD2 (6 bases). V gave up 7 bases and J gave up 4 bases, with 29 bases separating them. This CDR3 is built from 19 residues. Per germline, CDR1 SEHNR and CDR2 FQNEAQ (reference sequence).

The chain joins TRBV6-2 or TRBV6-3 to TRBJ1-2; 10 bases map to TRBD1. There are 15 residues in the CDR3. Germline V gives CDR1 MNHEY, CDR2 SVGEGT. J gave up 6 bases and V 2 bases, and 6 bases lay outside the gene matches. The CDR3 protein is CASSYAGQGLDGYTF. CDR3 nucleotide sequence: TGTGCCAGCAGTTACGCGGGACAGGGGCTGGATGGCTACACCTTC.

The chain is built from TRBV5-4 and TRBJ2-2; 12 bases map to TRBD2. Germline CDR1 is SGHNT and CDR2 is YYREEE (reference sequence). The ends lost 4 bases at V and 4 bases at J; junction bases unmatched: 5. The CDR3 extends over 16 amino acids. CDR3 coding DNA: TGTGCCAGCAGCAGTAGACTAGCGGGGGCCACCGGGGAGCTGTTTTTT. Its translation: CASSSRLAGATGELFF.

This chain joins TRBV7-2 and TRBJ1-1; D gene ambiguous. The CDR3 length is 13 residues. Per germline, CDR1 SGHTA and CDR2 FQGNSA. Trimming took off 3 bases at V and 0 bases at J, with 5 bases between the two ends. The CDR3: CASSFKMNTEAFF. CDR3 nucleotides: TGTGCCAGCAGCTTTAAAATGAACACTGAAGCTTTCTTT.

The chain links TRBV27 to TRBJ2-7; 9 bases are shared with TRBD1. The ends lost 5 bases at V and 6 bases at J; junction bases unmatched: 8. From germline, CDR1 is MNHEY and CDR2 SMNVEV (reference sequence). The CDR3 spans 14 residues. The CDR3 is CASSTDRGFGEQYF. As DNA, the CDR3 is TGTGCCAGCAGTACGGACAGGGGATTTGGCGAGCAGTACTTC.

This chain joins TRBV29-1 and TRBJ2-2, with D unclear. Trimming took 7 bases from V and 3 from J, leaving 12 bases between them. Germline CDR1 and CDR2: SQVTM and ANQGSEA. The CDR3 runs to 13 residues. The CDR3 protein is CSARKVDTGELFF. The CDR3 DNA sequence: TGCAGCGCGCGCAAGGTGGACACCGGGGAGCTGTTTTTT.

CDR3 DNA sequence: TGCGCCAGCAGCTTGGCCGCGGGGGCATCACGTGAGCAGTTCTTC. The encoded protein is CASSLAAGASREQFF. This chain links TRBV5-1 with TRBJ2-1; D is possibly TRBD2 (7 bases). The CDR3 totals 15 residues. Germline V gene sequence: CDR1 SGHRS, CDR2 YFSETQ. V lost 0 bases and J lost 9, with 16 bases in between.

This rearrangement joins TRBV7-6 to TRBJ1-1; no firm D call. The germline gives CDR1 SGHVS, CDR2 FNYEAQ. The CDR3 has 13 residues. Trimming stripped 5 bases from V and 0 bases from J, with 7 bases between. The CDR3 nucleotides are TGTGCCAGCAGCACTCAAATGAACACTGAAGCTTTCTTT. This translates into CASSTQMNTEAFF. Full variable domain (outside the CDR3, taken from reference TRBV7-6 and TRBJ1-1): GAGVSQSPRYKVTKRGQDVALRCDPISGHVSLYWYRQALGQGPEFLTYFNYEAQQDKSGLPNDRFSAERPEGSISTLTIQRTEQRDSAMYRCASSTQMNTEAFFGQGTRLTVV.

This chain connects TRBV7-9 to TRBJ1-1, with a possible D match to TRBD1 (5 bases). CDR1 and CDR2 (germline): SEHNR, FQNEAQ (reference sequence). Trimming stripped 5 bases from V and 1 base from J, with 11 bases between. This CDR3 is built from 14 residues. CDR3: CASSRETGNTEAFF. CDR3 DNA: TGTGCCAGCAGCCGAGAAACAGGGAACACTGAAGCTTTCTTT.

This chain links TRBV3-1 with TRBJ1-6, with 7 bases identical to TRBD1. V lost 1 base to trimming and J lost 8 bases; unmatched junction nucleotides: 5. Germline V gene lookup returns CDR1 LGHDT and CDR2 YNNKEL (reference sequence). The CDR3 totals 15 residues. The CDR3 region has the DNA TGTGCCAGCAGCCAAGTGAACAGGGGTGATTCACCCCTCCACTTT. As protein: CASSQVNRGDSPLHF.

V is TRBV6-2 or TRBV6-3 and J is TRBJ2-4; possible D gene TRBD1, 5 bases. The ends were cut back, 5 bases at V and 0 bases at J, with 8 bases in the middle. There are 14 residues in the CDR3. Germline V gives CDR1 MNHEY, CDR2 SVGEGT. In nucleotides, the CDR3 is TGTGCCAGCAGTCAGACAGCAGCCAAAAACATTCAGTACTTC. Translated: CASSQTAAKNIQYF.

The chain has TRBV20-1 and TRBJ2-7; D could derive from TRBD1 or TRBD2 (5 bases each). CDR3 length: 14 amino acids. Germline CDR1 is DFQATT and CDR2 is SNEGSKA (reference sequence). Trimming removed 0 bases from V and 7 bases from J, with 16 bases in between. The CDR3 DNA sequence: TGCAGTGCTAGAGATGACAGACCCTCGGGGGAGCAGTACTTC. It yields the protein CSARDDRPSGEQYF.

This sequence joins TRBV20-1 and TRBJ1-6, with D tentatively TRBD1 (6 bases). CDR3 length equals 15 residues. V lost 1 base, J lost 6 bases, and 13 bases lay in between. Germline-derived CDR1 and CDR2 are DFQATT and SNEGSKA (reference sequence). The CDR3 protein is CSARVTGSGNSPLHF. The CDR3 coding sequence is TGCAGTGCTAGAGTAACAGGGTCCGGTAATTCACCCCTCCACTTT.

The gene calls are TRBV1 and TRBJ1-1; the table's D call, TRBD1, was not checked against the DNA. TRBV1 corresponds to a pseudogene. This CDR3 is built from 16 residues. The CDR3 bases are TGCACCAGCAGCCAGTTCCGGGACAGGGTGAACACTGAAGCTTTCTTT. This encodes CTSSQFRDRVNTEAFF.

The table lists this clonotype with a count of one. The rearrangement uses TRBV29-1 and TRBJ1-2, with 10 positions matching TRBD1. Germline V gene data show CDR1 as SQVTM and CDR2 as ANQGSEA. The J segment lost 6 bases and the V segment lost 6 bases, leaving 4 bases of the junction unmatched. The CDR3 length is 12 residues. CDR3 DNA: TGCAGCGTGAAGACAGGGGGCGATGGCTACACCTTC. Amino acids: CSVKTGGDGYTF. Combining the CDR3 with reference TRBV29-1 and TRBJ1-2 gives the whole variable domain SAVISQKPSRDICQRGTSLTIQCQVDSQVTMMFWYRQQPGQSLTLIATANQGSEATYESGFVIDKFPISRPNLTFSTLTVSNMSPEDSSIYLCSVKTGGDGYTFGSGTRLTVV.

V usage is TRBV6-2 or TRBV6-3 and J usage is TRBJ1-5; D unresolved. Trimming removed 6 bases at V and 7 bases at J, with 19 bases between. From germline, CDR1 is MNHEY and CDR2 SVGEGT. There are 15 residues in the CDR3. As DNA, the CDR3 is TGTGCCAGCAGGAAAGACTTCATCGACCGGCAGCCCCAGCATTTT. It specifies CASRKDFIDRQPQHF.